Sequencing of this TCR beta chain was carried out in a study of blood T cell repertoires in COVID-19. Study-level background: Whether acute or convalescent, the COVID-19 samples came from the United States, Italy and Spain. The cDNA or gDNA used as material had been derived from T cells, B-cell-depleted T cells, or PBMCs.

CDR1 is ENHRY and CDR2 is SYGVKD in the germline V gene. The CDR3 loop spans 15 amino acids. With 9 bases removed from V and 5 bases from J, the gap between germline ends came to 22 bases. In the original processing: Reference gene primer amplification yielded estimated nucleated cell counts. Some clones are missing from TCRdb's copy, which holds only in-frame ones; the method was immunoSEQ multiplex PCR. V and J calls plus clone size are reproduced from that table; the DNA served to infer D and trimming. The sample consists of about 520,000 clones, over 75% of them appearing once. Sequencing was done on a sample of peripheral blood. The sequence was collected from a human donor in a cohort sampled during active COVID-19. The chain combines TRBV10-3 with TRBJ2-5; maybe TRBD2 (6 bases). Written as DNA, the CDR3 is TGTGCCATGGGGGGTGGAGGGAATCAAGAGGAGACCCAGTACTTC. It encodes CAMGGGGNQEETQYF.